The 8 T cell receptor beta chains listed next were all sequenced from one sample in a study of shared clonotypes between healthy human individuals. Method: immunoSEQ multiplex PCR; TCRdb's copy keeps in-frame clones and lacks some. The sample yields more than 2 million clones, around 93% seen once. As defined, naive CD8 cells were CD45RO-negative and positively selected for CCR7, with terminally differentiated effector memory CD45RA+ cells excluded. Specimen: naive CD8+ T cells from PBMCs. All receptors derive from a man between 18 and 29 years old in good health. Some clones in this sample may be carry-over from other donors' samples.

This chain uses TRBV6-6 with TRBJ2-7; the match to TRBD2 covers 13 bases. Germline loops: CDR1 MNHNY, CDR2 SVGAGI (reference sequence). The CDR3 is made up of 16 amino acids. Trimming removed 5 bases from V and 1 base from J; junction bases left unmatched: 5. Here the CDR3 DNA reads TGTGCCAGCAGTACCGGACTAGCGGGAGTGTCCTACGAGCAGTACTTC. Residues: CASSTGLAGVSYEQYF.

V is TRBV6-1 and J is TRBJ2-7, with D perhaps matching TRBD1 or TRBD2 (5 bases each). Deletions cut 4 bases from V and 0 bases from J, with 22 bases between. This CDR3 has 18 amino acids. The germline V gene encodes CDR1 MNHNS and CDR2 SASEGT. CDR3 protein: CASSGKRLGPSSSYEQYF. The CDR3 nucleotides are TGTGCCAGCAGTGGAAAAAGACTGGGACCGTCGAGCTCCTACGAGCAGTACTTC.

This chain joins TRBV7-9 and TRBJ1-1; TRBD1 is a possible D gene (5 bases). Deletions cut 5 bases from V and 4 bases from J, with 20 bases between. Per germline, CDR1 SEHNR and CDR2 FQNEAQ (reference sequence). The CDR3 runs to 16 residues. CDR3 protein: CASSPTWGEWGTEAFF. Written as DNA, the CDR3 is TGTGCCAGCAGCCCAACCTGGGGGGAGTGGGGCACTGAAGCTTTCTTT.

This chain joins TRBV6-4 and TRBJ2-1, with 11 positions matching TRBD1. V lost 6 bases to trimming and J lost 7 bases; unmatched junction nucleotides: 8. The CDR3 runs 15 residues. The germline gives CDR1 MRHNA, CDR2 SNTAGT. CDR3 nucleotide sequence: TGTGCCAGCAGCAGGACAGGGGGCGAGGTAAATGAGCAGTTCTTC. Its translation: CASSRTGGEVNEQFF.

V and J are TRBV7-8 and TRBJ1-1; perhaps TRBD1 as D (6 bases). CDR3 length: 17 residues. From germline, CDR1 is SGHVS and CDR2 FQNEAQ. Trimming took 5 bases from V and 1 from J, leaving 20 bases between them. DNA for the CDR3: TGTGCCAGCAGCCCCTACACGTTTGGGGGCCCGAACACTGAAGCTTTCTTT. Its translation is CASSPYTFGGPNTEAFF.

This sequence joins TRBV7-8 and TRBJ2-7; TRBD1 matches at 7 bases. The germline V gene encodes CDR1 SGHVS and CDR2 FQNEAQ. The V gene end was trimmed by 3 bases and the J gene end by 7 bases; junction bases not matched to a gene: 6. This CDR3 has 13 amino acids. The CDR3 sequence: CASSFEGAGEQYF. The CDR3 region has the DNA TGTGCCAGCAGCTTTGAGGGGGCCGGGGAGCAGTACTTC.

This clone was counted between two and nine times. The chain's CDR3 is CASSLERRITNYGYTF. CDR3 in DNA: TGTGCCAGCAGCTTGGAACGACGGATAACAAACTATGGCTACACCTTC. The J gene is TRBJ1-2, the V gene TRBV5-4; D call uncertain. Trimming stripped 0 bases from V and 2 bases from J, with 14 bases between. CDR1 SGHNT and CDR2 YYREEE come from the germline V gene (reference sequence). The CDR3 loop spans 16 amino acids.

CDR3 residues: CASGLALIDGQETQYF. The CDR3 DNA is TGTGCTAGTGGTTTGGCCCTTATAGACGGCCAGGAGACCCAGTACTTC. The chain combines TRBV12-5 with TRBJ2-5; D gene ambiguous. Germline V lookup: CDR1 LGHNT, CDR2 FRNRAP. The CDR3 spans 16 residues. The V gene lost 1 base and the J gene lost 5 bases, with 17 bases spanning the gap.